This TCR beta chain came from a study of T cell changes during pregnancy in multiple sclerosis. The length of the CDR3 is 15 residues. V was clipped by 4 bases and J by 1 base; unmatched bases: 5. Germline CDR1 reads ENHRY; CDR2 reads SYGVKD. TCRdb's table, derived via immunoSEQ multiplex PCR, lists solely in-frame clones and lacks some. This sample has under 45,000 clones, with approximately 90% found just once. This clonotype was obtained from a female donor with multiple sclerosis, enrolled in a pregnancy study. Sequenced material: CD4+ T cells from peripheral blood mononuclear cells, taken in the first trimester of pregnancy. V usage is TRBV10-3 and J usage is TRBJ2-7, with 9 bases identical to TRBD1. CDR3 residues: CAISGGTGPSYEQYF. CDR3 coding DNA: TGTGCCATCAGTGGCGGGACAGGGCCTTCCTACGAGCAGTACTTC.